This paragraph reports one T cell receptor beta chain. The antigen is unknown. Here immunoSEQ multiplex PCR was the method, and the copy in TCRdb shows in-frame clones only, minus some. The profile covers about 5,100 clones, with over 60% appearing a single time and about 19% taken by the ten largest. These data originate in a study of chemoradiotherapy in HPV16-positive cancers. Regarding the study as a whole: During treatment, candidate HPV-specific clones and E7-related motifs expanded in tumor. For HPV16-positive patients, expanding HPV-responsive T cells associated with longer recurrence-free survival.

The TCR was taken from a human donor with HPV-associated anogenital cancer. The input for sequencing was tumor tissue, taken from a patient who underwent chemoradiotherapy.

The CDR3 reads CASKRTSGSAGELFF. The CDR3, as DNA: TGTGCCAGCAAAAGGACTAGCGGGAGTGCCGGGGAGCTGTTTTTT. The chain links TRBV6-5 to TRBJ2-2; 13 bases agree with TRBD2. This CDR3 has 15 amino acids. CDR1 is MNHEY and CDR2 is SVGAGI in the germline V gene. Losses at the gene ends were 7 bases for V and 6 bases for J; bases not matched to a gene: 5.